This section outlines one TCR beta chain sequence together with its context. Antigen: not known. Random hexamers primed reverse transcription of about 0.45 to 1 ug RNA. TCRdb passed the immunoSEQ multiplex PCR reads through MiXCR, listing each CDR3 protein once. The sample records about 210,000 distinct CDR3 sequences, less than 95% being singletons. The sample belongs to a study of CD8 T cells in Susac syndrome. Study outcomes and limitations: None of the CD4+ T cell repertoires in Susac syndrome showed clonal expansion. It was acknowledged in the study that its TCR sequencing and HLA analysis involved a relatively small number of individuals.

The CDR3 runs to 13 residues. Germline CDR1 MNHEY, CDR2 SVGEGT. V was clipped by 5 bases and J by 5 bases, with 13 bases between them. This rearrangement joins TRBV6-2 or TRBV6-3 to TRBJ2-7; possibly TRBD2 for D (6 bases). This receptor was taken from a human donor with Susac syndrome. Input material: CD4+ T cells from PBMCs. The CDR3 reads CASSLGLRDEQYF. The CDR3 nucleotides are TGTGCCAGCAGTCTGGGACTCCGCGACGAGCAGTACTTC.